This entry lists 7 T cell receptor beta chains sequenced from one sample in a study of spatial heterogeneity in lung cancer. Time point here: sample taken at primary tumor resection. TCRdb processed the 5' RACE reads anew with MiXCR; each CDR3 protein has one entry. This table holds 5,800 or so distinct CDR3 sequences, more than 15% found once. Material: normal lung tissue next to the tumor, obtained at surgery. The receptors were sampled from a male donor with early-stage non-small cell lung cancer.

Turning to this clonotype: Since a much larger clone is just one base distant, this may be a read error. V and J are TRBV7-7 and TRBJ2-3; D is ambiguous. The germline V gene has CDR1 SSHAT and CDR2 FNYEAQ (reference sequence). The CDR3 covers 14 residues. V shed 1 base and J shed 1 base, with 6 bases lying between them. CDR3 in amino acids: CASSLGTCTDTQYF. CDR3 DNA: TGTGCCAGCAGCTTAGGCACTTGCACAGATACGCAGTATTTT.

In this sample, this clonotype is large. The V call is TRBV12-3 or TRBV12-4, the J call TRBJ2-1; no reliable D call. This CDR3 is 11 amino acids long. V was trimmed by 3 bases and J by 5 bases, leaving 2 bases between them. The chain's CDR3 is CASSLNNEQFF. The CDR3 DNA follows: TGTGCCAGCAGTTTGAACAATGAGCAGTTCTTC.

J is TRBJ1-1 and V is TRBV10-1; D is unresolved. In germline, CDR1 is WNHNN, CDR2 SYGVQD (reference sequence). The CDR3 has 15 amino acids. Trimming stripped 5 bases from V and 0 bases from J, with 13 bases between. The CDR3 nucleotides read TGCGCCAGCAGTAGGAGTTCGGGCTTGAACACTGAAGCTTTCTTT. Amino acid sequence: CASSRSSGLNTEAFF.

V usage is TRBV12-3 or TRBV12-4 and J usage is TRBJ2-2; 7 bases fit TRBD1. This CDR3 contains 17 residues. The ends lost 5 bases at V and 7 bases at J; junction bases unmatched: 16. The CDR3 DNA follows: TGTGCCAGCAGTACAACCGACCACAGGGGCGGAGGCGGGGAGCTGTTTTTT. Translation: CASSTTDHRGGGGELFF.

In regard to this clonotype: No conserved phenylalanine or tryptophan is present at the end of the CDR3, so a read error is the likely explanation. The gene calls are TRBV29-1 and TRBJ2-7; D call uncertain. Trimming shortened V by 4 bases and J by 3 bases, and 4 bases separated the two germline ends. Germline V CDR1 and CDR2: SQVTM, ANQGSEA. The CDR3 is made up of 10 amino acids. The CDR3 reads CSVGGYEQYL. Here the CDR3 DNA reads TGCAGCGTTGGAGGCTACGAGCAGTACCTC.

This clonotype was observed many times. The CDR3 nucleotides are TGTGCCAGCTCACCGGGTATCGATGCGGCGGACCGCAATGAGCAGTTCTTC. This encodes CASSPGIDAADRNEQFF. This chain joins TRBV18 and TRBJ2-1; D unclear. CDR1 and CDR2 from the germline V gene are KGHSH and LQKENI. The V end lost 3 bases, the J end lost 6 bases, and 21 bases lay between the germline ends. This CDR3 spans 17 amino acids.

This chain uses TRBV7-2 with TRBJ1-5, with 11 bases that match TRBD1. Germline lookup yields CDR1 SGHTA and CDR2 FQGNSA. This CDR3 is built from 14 residues. V was pared by 5 bases and J by 9 bases, with 6 bases of the junction left unmatched. CDR3 residues: CASSHSDRGPPQHF. The DNA of the CDR3 is TGTGCCAGCAGCCATTCGGACAGGGGGCCGCCCCAGCATTTT.